This TCR beta chain is drawn from a study of CD8 T cells in ankylosing spondylitis. This clonotype was recorded at least ten times. This CDR3 is built from 14 residues. Trimming took 5 bases from V and 1 from J, leaving 12 bases between them. Germline assignment: CDR1 SGHRS and CDR2 YFSETQ. TCRdb recomputed calls from the 5' RACE reads with MiXCR, one row per CDR3 protein. The sample holds about 140,000 distinct CDR3 sequences, about 8% seen once. The origin of this receptor is a male donor with ankylosing spondylitis. Sequenced: synovial fluid, either unsorted or a sorted T cell fraction (not recorded which). This chain links TRBV5-1 with TRBJ1-1, with TRBD1 as a possible D gene (5 bases). This CDR3 is CASSGVGANTEAFF. CDR3 in DNA: TGCGCCAGCAGTGGGGTTGGGGCGAACACTGAAGCTTTCTTT. Full variable domain (outside the CDR3, taken from reference TRBV5-1 and TRBJ1-1): KAGVTQTPRYLIKTRGQQVTLSCSPISGHRSVSWYQQTPGQGLQFLFEYFSETQRNKGNFPGRFSGRQFSNSRSEMNVSTLELGDSALYLCASSGVGANTEAFFGQGTRLTVV.